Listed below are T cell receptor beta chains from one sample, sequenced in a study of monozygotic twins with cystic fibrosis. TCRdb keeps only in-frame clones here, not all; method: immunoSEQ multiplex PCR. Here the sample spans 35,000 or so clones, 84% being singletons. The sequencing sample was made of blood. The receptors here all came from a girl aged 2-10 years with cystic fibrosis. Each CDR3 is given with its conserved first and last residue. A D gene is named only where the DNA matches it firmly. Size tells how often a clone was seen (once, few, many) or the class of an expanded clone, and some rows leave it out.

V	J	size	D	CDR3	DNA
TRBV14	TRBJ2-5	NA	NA	CASSQGQGGFFRGETQYF	TGTGCCAGCAGCCAAGGCCAAGGGGGTTTTTTCCGGGGAGAGACCCAGTACTTC
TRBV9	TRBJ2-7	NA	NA	CASSVSWGEQYF	TGTGCCAGCAGCGTAAGCTGGGGTGAACAGTACTTC
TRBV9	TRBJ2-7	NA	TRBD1	CASSVEGQGSLYEQYF	TGTGCCAGCAGCGTAGAGGGACAGGGGTCCCTCTACGAGCAGTACTTC
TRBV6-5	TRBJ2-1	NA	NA	CASSFSGGQTYNEQFF	TGTGCCAGCAGTTTCTCCGGGGGGCAAACCTACAATGAGCAGTTCTTC
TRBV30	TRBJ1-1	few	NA	CAWRVRGNTEAFF	TGTGCCTGGAGAGTTCGGGGGAACACTGAAGCTTTCTTT
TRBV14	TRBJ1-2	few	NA	CASSQELRGIGGYTF	TGTGCCAGCAGCCAAGAGCTGCGGGGAATCGGGGGCTACACCTTC
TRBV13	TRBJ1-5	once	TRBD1	CASSSGQGARNQPQHF	TGTGCCAGCAGCTCGGGACAGGGGGCACGCAATCAGCCCCAGCATTTT
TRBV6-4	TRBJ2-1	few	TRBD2	CASSDSGGAYNEQFF	TGTGCCAGCAGTGACTCGGGGGGGGCCTACAATGAGCAGTTCTTC
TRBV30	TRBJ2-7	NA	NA	CAWSVIGWYEQYF	TGTGCCTGGAGTGTAATCGGTTGGTACGAGCAGTACTTC
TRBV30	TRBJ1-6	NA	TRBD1	CAWRPTGTALNSPLHF	TGTGCCTGGAGGCCGACCGGGACAGCTCTGAATTCACCCCTCCACTTT
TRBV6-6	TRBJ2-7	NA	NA	CASSGAPVPNYEQYF	TGTGCCAGCTCGGGGGCACCGGTCCCAAACTACGAGCAGTACTTC
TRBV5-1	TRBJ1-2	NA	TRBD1	CASSPPDRNYGYTF	TGCGCCAGCAGCCCACCGGACAGGAACTATGGCTACACCTTC
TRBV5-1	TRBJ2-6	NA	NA	CASNYDSYGANVLTF	TGCGCCAGCAACTACGATTCGTATGGGGCCAACGTCCTGACTTTC
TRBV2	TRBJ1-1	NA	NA	CASRLNRAENTEAFF	TGTGCCAGCAGGCTAAACAGGGCAGAGAACACTGAAGCTTTCTTT
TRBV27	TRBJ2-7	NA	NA	CASSFGKSRTYEQYF	TGTGCCAGCAGTTTTGGGAAATCACGGACCTACGAGCAGTACTTC
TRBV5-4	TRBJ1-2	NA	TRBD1	CASSLLGQAANYGYTF	TGTGCCAGCAGCTTGTTGGGACAGGCCGCTAACTATGGCTACACCTTC
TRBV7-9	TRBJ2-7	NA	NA	CASSLGDLGGYEQYF	TGTGCCAGCAGCTTAGGGGATCTGGGGGGCTACGAGCAGTACTTC
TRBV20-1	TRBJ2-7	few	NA	CSLTGSNEQYF	TGCAGCCTCACGGGTTCAAACGAGCAGTACTTC
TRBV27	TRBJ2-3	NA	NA	CASTILGPTDTQYF	TGTGCCAGCACCATTCTAGGACCCACAGATACGCAGTATTTT
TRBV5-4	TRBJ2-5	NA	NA	CASSLLASETQYF	TGTGCCAGCAGCTTACTAGCATCAGAGACCCAGTACTTC
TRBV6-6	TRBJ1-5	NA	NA	CASHNSNQPQHF	TGTGCCAGTCATAATAGCAATCAGCCCCAGCATTTT
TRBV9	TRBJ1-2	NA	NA	CASARGSPINPAHERRDYGYTF	TGTGCCAGCGCGAGGGGCAGCCCTATCAACCCCGCGCACGAAAGAAGGGACTATGGCTACACCTTC
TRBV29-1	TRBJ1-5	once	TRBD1	CSVGPGQGLRSNQPQHF	TGCAGCGTTGGACCGGGACAGGGGTTGCGGAGCAATCAGCCCCAGCATTTT
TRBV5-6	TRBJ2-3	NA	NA	CASSSTDTQYF	TGTGCCAGCAGTTCCACAGATACGCAGTATTTT
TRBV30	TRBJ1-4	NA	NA	CAWSVLGGGEKLFF	TGTGCCTGGAGTGTTTTGGGGGGCGGGGAAAAACTGTTTTTT
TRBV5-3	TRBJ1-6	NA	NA	CARSSQGLNSPLHF	TGTGCCAGAAGCTCTCAGGGGCTGAATTCACCCCTCCACTTT
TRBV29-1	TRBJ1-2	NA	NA	CSVEDDMTNYGYTF	TGCAGCGTTGAAGACGACATGACTAACTATGGCTACACCTTC
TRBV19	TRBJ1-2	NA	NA	CASSRPTGSGYGYTF	TGTGCCAGTAGTCGCCCGACAGGTTCAGGCTATGGCTACACCTTC
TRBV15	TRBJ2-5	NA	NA	CATSRGQETQYF	TGTGCCACCAGCAGGGGGCAAGAGACCCAGTACTTC
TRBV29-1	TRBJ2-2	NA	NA	CSVGSSSYTGELFF	TGCAGCGTTGGGTCTAGCAGTTACACCGGGGAGCTGTTTTTT
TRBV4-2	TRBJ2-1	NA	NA	CASSRGTSRNEQFF	TGTGCCAGCAGCCGCGGGACCAGTCGGAATGAGCAGTTCTTC
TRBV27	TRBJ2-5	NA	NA	CASHIGRLQETQYF	TGTGCCAGCCATATAGGTAGGCTACAAGAGACCCAGTACTTC
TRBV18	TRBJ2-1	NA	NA	CASGGAEPLGEQFF	TGTGCCAGCGGGGGTGCGGAACCGCTGGGTGAGCAGTTCTTC
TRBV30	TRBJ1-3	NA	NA	CAWSVRSGNTIYF	TGTGCCTGGAGTGTACGCTCTGGAAACACCATATATTTT
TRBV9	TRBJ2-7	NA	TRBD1	CASSSGTDYEQYF	TGTGCCAGCAGCTCTGGGACAGACTACGAGCAGTACTTC